This TCR beta chain was recovered during a study of cytomegalovirus exposure and HLA in healthy donors. Study results and limitations: Most TCR beta V segments were productive about 87% or about 30% of the time in an earlier analysis.

Looked up from germline, CDR1 is SGHTA and CDR2 is FQGNSA. The CDR3 runs 14 residues. V gave up 5 bases and J gave up 12 bases; unmatched junction bases: 7. The PCR made use of 60 Vbeta and 13 Jbeta primers. Produced via immunoSEQ multiplex PCR; TCRdb's table is partial and in-frame only. The data contain roughly 190,000 clones, around 86% of them seen just once; the ten biggest clones take up approximately 6%. With regard to this clone: The antigen remains undetermined.

The chain uses TRBV7-2 and TRBJ2-1, with 13 bases identical to TRBD2. The TCR was taken from a man aged 35-49 years in good health and CMV-seropositive. Sequenced sample: PBMCs. The CDR3 here is CASSGLAGEGGQFF. The CDR3 nucleotides read TGTGCCAGCAGCGGACTAGCGGGGGAGGGGGGGCAGTTCTTC.